This section outlines one T cell receptor beta chain sequence together with its context. The antigen it binds to is not known. Base qualities were left out, and no much larger clone turns up one base away. These data originate in a study of OX40 agonist ivuxolimab in advanced cancers. Background for the entire study: Ivuxolimab was an agonistic, fully human IgG2 monoclonal antibody directed against OX40 (CD134), a costimulatory receptor. Intravenous ivuxolimab was administered to patients every 2 weeks at six dose levels: 0.01, 0.1, 0.3, 1.5, 3 and 10 mg/kg. Among the approximately 54 dose-escalation patients, some 20 had hepatocellular carcinoma, roughly 15 melanoma, 9 renal cell carcinoma and 9 head and neck cancer. A male proportion of 70% to 90% and a mean age of approximately 55 years, ranging from 23 to 79, were recorded for the dose-escalation cohort. Prior anti-PD-1, anti-PD-L1 or anti-CTLA-4 therapy was permitted, and approximately 40% of dose-escalation patients had received checkpoint inhibitors. Partial responses were achieved by three dose-escalation patients, of whom one had hepatocellular carcinoma and two had cutaneous melanoma. Peripheral TCRbeta sequencing was intended to test whether TCR sequence diversity was altered and clonal T-cell expansion was caused by ivuxolimab. The paper describes the monotherapy dose-escalation part (N of about 55 patients) of the phase I trial of ivuxolimab.

The trial excluded patients who had a history of autoimmune disease or were on systemic immunosuppression. Peripheral blood for TCR sequencing was collected from all dose cohorts at baseline, on cycle 4 day 1, and on cycle 7 day 1. Samples came from an open-label, multicenter, first-in-human phase I dose-escalation trial of ivuxolimab. Adults with locally advanced or metastatic melanoma, renal cell, hepatocellular, or head and neck squamous cell carcinoma were enrolled in the trial. Before TCR sequencing, CD4+ T cells and CD8+ T cells from peripheral blood were sorted into separate populations. Its CDR3 holds 12 amino acids, cysteine through phenylalanine. Left in the record is the CDR3 DNA by itself, 36 bases read in frame from the first base. For this chain, trimming is 8 bases at the V end and 4 bases at the J end, and the number of junction bases without a gene match is 0. For CDR1 and CDR2, the germline V gene (reference sequence) lists LNHDA and SQIVND.

For sequencing of the TCRbeta CDR3 region, genomic DNA was extracted from the sorted cells. TCRbeta CDR3 regions were sequenced using the immunoSEQ Assay. Sourced from immuneACCESS, this table was stored by TCRdb with only in-frame sequences that have V and J called. A share of the clones is absent; for the studies checked, an unresolved V gene accounts for under half, and the remainder has no known explanation. This sample holds about 82,000 clones; around 89% were observed only once. The top ten hold about 7% of the sample. Summary of the overall study and its limitations: The antigen specificity of the clonally expanded peripheral T cells was not determined. In the 0.1-3.0 mg/kg groups, partial responders were among the patients with the lowest normalized peripheral clonal expansion, particularly in CD8+ T cells. After ivuxolimab, more expanded clones were found on average in CD8+ T cells than in CD4+ T cells. Low levels of normalized T-cell clonal expansion were also shown by some nonresponding patients. At doses of 0.1 to 3.0 mg/kg, clonal expansion of both CD4+ and CD8+ T cells in blood was seen between baseline and week 6.

Sequences were derived from CD4+ or CD8+ T cells sorted from blood, sampled in a trial of the OX40 agonist ivuxolimab. The chain joins TRBV19 to TRBJ2-3; 10 bases in the junction line up with TRBD1. The sequence was collected from an adult with an advanced solid tumor such as melanoma, head and neck, liver or kidney cancer. The DNA sequence follows: TGTGCCAGTGGGACAGGGGCAGATACGCAGTATTTT. Its product reads: CASGTGADTQYF.